This entry concerns a single T cell receptor beta chain. What it binds is unknown. The entry originates in a study of shared clonotypes between healthy human individuals. TCRdb keeps only in-frame clones here, not all; method: immunoSEQ multiplex PCR. The data show some 2,000,000 clones, with 95% seen just once and 0.13% held by the top ten. Findings and caveats of the study: For naive CD4 cells, 4% to 5% of clonotypes were shared across a handful of donors.

The V gene's germline CDR1 is LNHNV and CDR2 YYDKDF (reference sequence). The CDR3 is 11 residues long. Trimming took 3 bases from V and 11 from J, leaving 9 bases between them. Sequencing input: naive CD4+ T cells sorted from blood. Subset given: CD45RA+ positively selected. The TCR originated in a man in his late teens or twenties in good health. This chain joins TRBV15 and TRBJ2-3; D is unresolved. This chain's CDR3 is CATSREARQYF. DNA of the CDR3: TGTGCCACCAGCAGGGAAGCTAGGCAGTATTTT.